This T cell receptor (beta chain) emerged from a study of STAT5B mutations in CD4+ large granular lymphocyte leukemia. Study in general: Among healthy controls, a particular HLA allele went with more CDR3 'QG' motifs. Regarding the study as a whole: Without putative leukemic clones, patient CD4-sorted repertoires remained more clonal than healthy CD4+ repertoires. Compared with healthy controls (2/35), patient top clones favored TRBV06 (8/27).

The assay was immunoSEQ multiplex PCR, and TCRdb's table has in-frame clones only and misses some. The sample has around 21,000 clones; roughly 79% are singletons. Comments on this clone: Its antigen is still unknown.

Trimming removed 5 bases from V and 11 bases from J, with 10 bases in between. Germline V lookup: CDR1 LNHNV, CDR2 YYDKDF (reference sequence). CDR3 length: 11 residues. V gene TRBV15 combines with J gene TRBJ2-1; D is unresolved. The sequencing sample was made of CD4+ T cells from blood buffy coats. The origin of this receptor is a human donor in good health. CDR3 region: CATSGRGQQFF. CDR3 DNA sequence: TGTGCCACCAGCGGAAGAGGCCAGCAGTTCTTC.